This entry describes one T cell receptor (beta chain). Sequenced by immunoSEQ multiplex PCR; TCRdb stores in-frame clones only, minus some. This table has about 120,000 clones, about 90% appearing once. The sample originates from a study of T cell responses to AZD1222 COVID-19 vaccine. CDR1 and CDR2 from the germline V gene are MNHEY and SVGAGI. The CDR3 loop spans 15 amino acids. Trimming cost V 5 bases and J 5 bases; bases outside gene matches: 4. This specimen was peripheral blood, taken 28 days after the second AZD1222 dose. The TCR sequence derives from an adult who received the AZD1222 COVID-19 vaccine. The chain combines TRBV6-5 with TRBJ2-2; 11 nucleotides line up with TRBD1. As DNA, the CDR3 is TGTGCCAGCAGTCCCCGGGACAGGGGGACCGGGGAGCTGTTTTTT. Protein sequence: CASSPRDRGTGELFF.